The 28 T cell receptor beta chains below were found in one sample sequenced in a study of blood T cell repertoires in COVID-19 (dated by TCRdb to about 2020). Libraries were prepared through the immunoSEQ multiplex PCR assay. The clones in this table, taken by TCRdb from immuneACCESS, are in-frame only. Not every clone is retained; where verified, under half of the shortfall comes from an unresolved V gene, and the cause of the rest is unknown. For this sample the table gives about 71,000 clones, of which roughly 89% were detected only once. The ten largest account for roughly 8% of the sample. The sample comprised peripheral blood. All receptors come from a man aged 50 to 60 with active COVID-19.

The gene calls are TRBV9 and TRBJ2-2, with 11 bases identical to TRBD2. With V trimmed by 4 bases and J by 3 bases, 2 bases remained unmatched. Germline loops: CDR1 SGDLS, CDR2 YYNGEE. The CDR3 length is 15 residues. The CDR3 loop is CASSLSGGDTGELFF. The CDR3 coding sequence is TGTGCCAGCAGCCTTAGCGGGGGGGACACCGGGGAGCTGTTTTTT.

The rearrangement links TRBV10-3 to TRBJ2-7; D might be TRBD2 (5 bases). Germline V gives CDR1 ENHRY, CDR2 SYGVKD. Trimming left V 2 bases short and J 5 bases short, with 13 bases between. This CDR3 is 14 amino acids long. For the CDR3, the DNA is TGTGCCATCAGTGAGCCGGGGATAGTCCACGAGCAGTACTTC. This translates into CAISEPGIVHEQYF.

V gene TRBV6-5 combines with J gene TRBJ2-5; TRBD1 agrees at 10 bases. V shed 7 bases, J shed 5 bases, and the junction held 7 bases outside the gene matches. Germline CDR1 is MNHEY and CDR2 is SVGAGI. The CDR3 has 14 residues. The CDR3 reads CASTPDRGRETQYF. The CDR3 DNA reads TGTGCCAGCACCCCGGACAGGGGGAGGGAGACCCAGTACTTC.

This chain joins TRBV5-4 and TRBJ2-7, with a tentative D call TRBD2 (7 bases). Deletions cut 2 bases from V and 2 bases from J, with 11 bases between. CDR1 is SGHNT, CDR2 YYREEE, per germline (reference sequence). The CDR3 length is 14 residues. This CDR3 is CASSFRGATYEQYF. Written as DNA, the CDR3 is TGTGCCAGCAGCTTCCGGGGGGCCACCTACGAGCAGTACTTC. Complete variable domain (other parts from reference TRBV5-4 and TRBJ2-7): ETGVTQSPTHLIKTRGQQVTLRCSSQSGHNTVSWYQQALGQGPQFIFQYYREEENGRGNFPPRFSGLQFPNYSSELNVNALELDDSALYLCASSFRGATYEQYFGPGTRLTVT.

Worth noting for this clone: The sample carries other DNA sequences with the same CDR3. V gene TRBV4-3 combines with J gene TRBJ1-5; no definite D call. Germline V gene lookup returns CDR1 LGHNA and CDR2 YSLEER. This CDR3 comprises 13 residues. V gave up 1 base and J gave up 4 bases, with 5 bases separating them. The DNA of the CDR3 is TGCGCCAGCAGCCAAGGAGTTAATCAGCCCCAGCATTTT. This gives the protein CASSQGVNQPQHF.

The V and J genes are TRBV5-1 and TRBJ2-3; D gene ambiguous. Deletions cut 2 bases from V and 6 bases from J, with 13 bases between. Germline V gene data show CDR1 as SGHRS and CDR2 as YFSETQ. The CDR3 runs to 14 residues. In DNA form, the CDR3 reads TGCGCCAGCAGCTTCTCAGGTCCCGAGGATACGCAGTATTTT. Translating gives CASSFSGPEDTQYF.

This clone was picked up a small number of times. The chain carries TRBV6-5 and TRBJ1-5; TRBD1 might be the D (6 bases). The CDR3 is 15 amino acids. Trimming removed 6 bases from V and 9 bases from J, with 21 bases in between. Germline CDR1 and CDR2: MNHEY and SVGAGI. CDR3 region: CASRAQGSPKVPQHF. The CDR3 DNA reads TGTGCCAGCAGAGCTCAGGGGTCACCAAAGGTGCCCCAGCATTTT.

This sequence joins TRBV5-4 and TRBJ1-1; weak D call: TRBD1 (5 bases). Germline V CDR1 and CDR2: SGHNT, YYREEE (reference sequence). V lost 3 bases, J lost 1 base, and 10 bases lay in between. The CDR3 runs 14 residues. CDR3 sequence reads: CASSWGMGNTEAFF. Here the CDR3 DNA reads TGTGCCAGCAGCTGGGGCATGGGGAACACTGAAGCTTTCTTT.

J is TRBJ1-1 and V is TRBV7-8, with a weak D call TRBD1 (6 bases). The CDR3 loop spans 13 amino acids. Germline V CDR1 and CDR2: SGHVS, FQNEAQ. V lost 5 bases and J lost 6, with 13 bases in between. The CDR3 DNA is TGTGCCAGCAGCATCAGCCACAGGGCTGAAGCTTTCTTT. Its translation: CASSISHRAEAFF.

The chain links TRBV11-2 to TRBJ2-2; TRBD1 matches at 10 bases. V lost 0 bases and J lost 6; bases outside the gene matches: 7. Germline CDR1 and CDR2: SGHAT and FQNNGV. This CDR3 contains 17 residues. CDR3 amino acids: CASSLDDRGQVAGELFF. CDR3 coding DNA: TGTGCCAGCAGCTTAGACGACAGGGGGCAGGTCGCCGGGGAGCTGTTTTTT.

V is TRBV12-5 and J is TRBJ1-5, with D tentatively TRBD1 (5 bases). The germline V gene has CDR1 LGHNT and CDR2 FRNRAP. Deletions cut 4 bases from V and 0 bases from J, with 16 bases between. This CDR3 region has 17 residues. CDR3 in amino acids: CASGSQWGGYSNQPQHF. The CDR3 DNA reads TGTGCTAGTGGTTCCCAGTGGGGGGGATATAGCAATCAGCCCCAGCATTTT.

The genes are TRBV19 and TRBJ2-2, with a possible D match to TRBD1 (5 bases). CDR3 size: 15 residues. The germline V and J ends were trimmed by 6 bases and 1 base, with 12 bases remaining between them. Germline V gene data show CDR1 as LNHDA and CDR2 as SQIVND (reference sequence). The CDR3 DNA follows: TGTGCCAGTAGGATTACAGGCTGGAACACCGGGGAGCTGTTTTTT. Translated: CASRITGWNTGELFF.

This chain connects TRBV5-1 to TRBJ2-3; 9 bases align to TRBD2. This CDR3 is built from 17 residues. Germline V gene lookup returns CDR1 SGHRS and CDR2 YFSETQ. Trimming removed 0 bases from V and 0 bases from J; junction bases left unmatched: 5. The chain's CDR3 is CASSLGLAGTSTDTQYF. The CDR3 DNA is TGCGCCAGCAGCTTGGGCCTAGCGGGGACAAGCACAGATACGCAGTATTTT.

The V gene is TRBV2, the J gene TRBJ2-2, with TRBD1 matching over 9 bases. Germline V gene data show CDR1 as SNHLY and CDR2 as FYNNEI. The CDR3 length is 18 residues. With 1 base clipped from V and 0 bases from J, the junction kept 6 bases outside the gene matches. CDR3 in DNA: TGTGCCAGCAGTGAAGATTTGGGACAGGGAACGAACACCGGGGAGCTGTTTTTT. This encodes CASSEDLGQGTNTGELFF.

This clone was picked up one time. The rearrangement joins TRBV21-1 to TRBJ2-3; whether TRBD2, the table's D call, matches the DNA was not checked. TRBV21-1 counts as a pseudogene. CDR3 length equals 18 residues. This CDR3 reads CASSGQALSGGGTDTQYF. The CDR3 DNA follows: TGTGCCAGCAGCGGTCAAGCGCTAAGCGGGGGGGGCACAGATACGCAGTATTTT.

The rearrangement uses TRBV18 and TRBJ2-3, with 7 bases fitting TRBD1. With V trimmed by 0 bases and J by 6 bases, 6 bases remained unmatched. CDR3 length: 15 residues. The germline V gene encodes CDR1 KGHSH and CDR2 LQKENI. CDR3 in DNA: TGTGCCAGCTCACCACCGGGACAGCTTCGTGATACGCAGTATTTT. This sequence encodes CASSPPGQLRDTQYF.

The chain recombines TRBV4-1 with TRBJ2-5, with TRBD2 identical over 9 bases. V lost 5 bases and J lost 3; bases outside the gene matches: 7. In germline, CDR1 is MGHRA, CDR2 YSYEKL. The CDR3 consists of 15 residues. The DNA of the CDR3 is TGCGCCAGCAGCGACGATAGCGGGGGAGAAGAGACCCAGTACTTC. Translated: CASSDDSGGEETQYF.

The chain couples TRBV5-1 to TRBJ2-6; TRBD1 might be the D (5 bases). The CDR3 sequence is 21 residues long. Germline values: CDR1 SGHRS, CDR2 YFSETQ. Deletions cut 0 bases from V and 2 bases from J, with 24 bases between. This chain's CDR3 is CASSLEFGLVQGVPGANVLTF. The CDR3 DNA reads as TGCGCCAGCAGCTTGGAGTTTGGTTTAGTGCAGGGCGTCCCTGGGGCCAACGTCCTGACTTTC.

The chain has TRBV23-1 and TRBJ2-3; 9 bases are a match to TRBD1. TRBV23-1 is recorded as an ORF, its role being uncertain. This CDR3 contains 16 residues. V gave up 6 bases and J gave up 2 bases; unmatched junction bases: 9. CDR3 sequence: CASSQRQGVATDTQYF. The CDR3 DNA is TGCGCCAGCAGCCAAAGACAGGGGGTAGCCACAGATACGCAGTATTTT.

CDR3 DNA sequence: TGTGCCAGCAGGGAAGCGGCCGGGACTAAGCTTCCGTATTTT. It translates to CASREAAGTKLPYF. The rearrangement links TRBV27 to TRBJ2-3; TRBD2 matches at 7 bases. V trimming: 6 bases; J trimming: 14 bases; junction bases outside the gene matches: 17. CDR3 size: 14 residues. Germline CDR1 and CDR2: MNHEY and SMNVEV (reference sequence).

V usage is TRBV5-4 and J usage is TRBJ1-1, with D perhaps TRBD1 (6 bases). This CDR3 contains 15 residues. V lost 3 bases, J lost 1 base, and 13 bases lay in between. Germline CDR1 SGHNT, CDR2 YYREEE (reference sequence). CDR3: CASSSGARGNTEAFF. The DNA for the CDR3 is TGTGCCAGCAGCTCCGGGGCCAGGGGGAACACTGAAGCTTTCTTT.

Here the CDR3 reads CAWSVRQGNEAFF. The CDR3 DNA reads TGTGCCTGGAGTGTACGGCAGGGGAATGAAGCTTTCTTT. The chain joins TRBV30 to TRBJ1-1; perhaps TRBD1 as D (6 bases). Between the trimmed V and J ends, which lost 0 bases and 7 bases, there was a span of 12 bases. The CDR3 sequence is 13 residues long. Germline V CDR1 and CDR2: GTSNPN, SVGIG (reference sequence).

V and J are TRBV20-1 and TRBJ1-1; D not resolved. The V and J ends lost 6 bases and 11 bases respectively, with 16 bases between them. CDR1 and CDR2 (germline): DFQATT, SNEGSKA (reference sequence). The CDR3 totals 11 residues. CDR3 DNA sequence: TGCAGTGCCAAATTGGACTCTGTTGCTTTCTTT. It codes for CSAKLDSVAFF.

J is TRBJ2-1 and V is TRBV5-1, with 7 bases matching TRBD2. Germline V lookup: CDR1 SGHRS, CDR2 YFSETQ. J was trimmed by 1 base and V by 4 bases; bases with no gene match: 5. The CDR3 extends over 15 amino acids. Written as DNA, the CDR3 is TGCGCCAGCAGCCAGCCCGGGGGGTCCTACAATGAGCAGTTCTTC. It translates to CASSQPGGSYNEQFF.

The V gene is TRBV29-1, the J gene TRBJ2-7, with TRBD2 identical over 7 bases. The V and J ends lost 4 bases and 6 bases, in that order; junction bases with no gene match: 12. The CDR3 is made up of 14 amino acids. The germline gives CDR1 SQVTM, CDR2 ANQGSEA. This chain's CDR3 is CSVAPGTGGIEQYF. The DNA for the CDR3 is TGCAGCGTTGCACCCGGGACGGGGGGAATCGAGCAGTACTTC.

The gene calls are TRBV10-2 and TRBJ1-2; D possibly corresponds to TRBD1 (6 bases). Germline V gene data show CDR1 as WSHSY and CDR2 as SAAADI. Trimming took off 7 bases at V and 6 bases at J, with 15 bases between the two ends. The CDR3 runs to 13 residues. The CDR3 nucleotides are TGCGCCAGCACTTCAGGGGTTGTGAATGGCTACACCTTC. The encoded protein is CASTSGVVNGYTF.

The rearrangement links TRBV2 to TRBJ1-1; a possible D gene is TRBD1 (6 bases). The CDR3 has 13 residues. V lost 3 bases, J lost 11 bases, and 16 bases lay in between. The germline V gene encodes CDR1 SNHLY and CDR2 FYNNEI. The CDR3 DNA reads TGTGCCAGCAGTGAGTCACAGGGCCTGAGGGCTTTCTTT. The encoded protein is CASSESQGLRAFF.

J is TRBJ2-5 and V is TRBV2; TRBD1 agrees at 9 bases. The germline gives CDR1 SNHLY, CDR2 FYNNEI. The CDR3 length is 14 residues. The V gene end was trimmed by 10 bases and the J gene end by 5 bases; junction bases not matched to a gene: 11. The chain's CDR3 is CAITKQGAEETQYF. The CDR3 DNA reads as TGTGCCATTACGAAACAGGGGGCCGAGGAGACCCAGTACTTC.